This TCR beta chain comes out of a study of blood T cell repertoires in COVID-19. Trimming took off 5 bases at V and 2 bases at J, with 18 bases between the two ends. The V gene's germline CDR1 is SEHNR and CDR2 FQNEAQ (reference sequence). The CDR3 covers 16 residues. Methods used by the authors: Quantification of nucleated cells was approximated via reference gene primer amplification. Measured with immunoSEQ multiplex PCR; TCRdb has only the in-frame clones, and not every one. V and J calls and clone size follow that table, whereas D and trimming were derived from the DNA. The data show over 300,000 clones, 90% seen once.

The sequencing sample was made of peripheral blood. The chain joins TRBV7-9 to TRBJ1-2, with D possibly matching TRBD1 (6 bases). This receptor was obtained from a man between 18 and 29 years old with active or convalescent COVID-19. CDR3 loop: CASSPPGQNLNYGYTF. CDR3 sequence (DNA): TGTGCCAGCAGCCCACCTGGACAGAACCTCAACTATGGCTACACCTTC.